The text below deals with one T cell receptor beta chain. The CDR3 runs to 13 residues. V shed 4 bases and J shed 3 bases, with 9 bases lying between them. The germline V gene has CDR1 MNHEY and CDR2 SVGAGI. TCRdb's table, derived via immunoSEQ multiplex PCR, lists solely in-frame clones and lacks some. The sample has some 13,000 clones, roughly nine tenths seen once; the top ten hold approximately 15%. These data are taken from a study of T cell changes during pregnancy in multiple sclerosis. This sequence was found in a female donor in good health, enrolled as a control in a pregnancy study. This specimen consisted of CD8+ T cells from peripheral blood mononuclear cells, obtained in the second trimester of pregnancy. The chain carries TRBV6-5 and TRBJ1-1; D gene unclear. This chain's CDR3 is CASSFQEYTEAFF. The CDR3, as DNA: TGTGCCAGCAGTTTTCAGGAATACACTGAAGCTTTCTTT.